A selection of T cell receptor beta chains follows, all from one sample in a study of CD8+CD57+ T cells in acquired aplastic anemia. One entry per CDR3 protein results from TCRdb running MiXCR on the reads. The sample records roughly 160,000 distinct CDR3 sequences, 55% to 75% being singletons. Sequencing input: sorted CD4+, CD8+, or CD8+CD57+ T cells (not recorded which) from PBMCs. The receptors come from a human donor in good health. The CDR3 runs from the conserved cysteine through the conserved F or W. The order of the fields is V gene, CDR3 length, J gene, CDR3 protein.

>TRBV24-1|16|TRBJ2-6
CATSDPRDAGANVLTF
>TRBV6-5|15|TRBJ2-7
CASSYSQDRIYEQYF
>TRBV20-1|15|TRBJ1-2
CSASGARGDLYGYTF
>TRBV10-3|19|TRBJ1-1
CAISGSRDRVGYQNTEAFF
>TRBV7-6|13|TRBJ1-1
CASSHAGHPEAFF
>TRBV29-1|13|TRBJ2-7
CSVEGGNSYEQYF
>TRBV2|15|TRBJ1-1
CASSVVPDSNTEAFF
>TRBV7-6|17|TRBJ2-1
CASSLGAGESSYNEQFF
>TRBV7-3|16|TRBJ1-1
CASSLGPALLNTEAFF
>TRBV12-3/TRBV12-4|13|TRBJ1-2
CASSALRNYGYTF
>TRBV20-1|12|TRBJ2-2
CSAKRPTGELFF
>TRBV24-1|15|TRBJ2-5
CATSGSDNYQETQYF
>TRBV7-2|14|TRBJ1-2
CASSFSRDSYGYTF
>TRBV10-3|13|TRBJ1-5
CAISEFTDQPQHF
>TRBV3-1|12|TRBJ2-7
CASSQGARVVYF
>TRBV25-1|15|TRBJ2-3
CASSVDRDWTDTQYF
>TRBV24-1|16|TRBJ2-7
CATSGGTSGGTYEQYF
>TRBV5-5|15|TRBJ2-5
CASIERTSGEETQYF
>TRBV2|16|TRBJ2-1
CASSPRSGVSYNEQFF
>TRBV2|15|TRBJ1-5
CASTLGGLSNQPQHF
>TRBV7-3|14|TRBJ2-1
CASSLGGAHNEQFF
>TRBV7-3|15|TRBJ2-5
CASSNTWTDGETQYF
>TRBV10-3|15|TRBJ2-7
CAISARVINSYEQYF
>TRBV20-1|15|TRBJ1-2
CSAPRADGSNYGYTF
>TRBV2|14|TRBJ1-1
CASSERRRNTEAFF
>TRBV7-9|14|TRBJ2-3
CASRQRGSADTQYF
>TRBV5-6|15|TRBJ2-7
CASSVGPVLTYEQYF
>TRBV10-1|13|TRBJ2-3
CASSLQTTDTQYF
>TRBV19|12|TRBJ1-2
CASSVAVNGYTF
>TRBV2|14|TRBJ1-5
CASGRTVGGQPQLF
>TRBV7-9|15|TRBJ1-3
CASSGAGGSGNTIYF
>TRBV6-1|14|TRBJ2-2
CASSEMGNTGELFF
>TRBV7-2|16|TRBJ2-7
CASSQDRGESSYEQYF
>TRBV11-2|15|TRBJ2-7
CASSLAAGVLNEQYF
>TRBV9|12|TRBJ1-6
CASNAPNSPLHF
>TRBV7-2|15|TRBJ2-1
CASSITSGPHNEQFF
>TRBV20-1|13|TRBJ2-5
CSAGPTSQETQYF
>TRBV2|16|TRBJ1-6
CASSADHTSYNSPLHF
>TRBV7-6|17|TRBJ2-1
CASSPWTSGRSYNEQFF
>TRBV19|15|TRBJ1-2
CASSDRGDRAYGHTF
>TRBV2|15|TRBJ2-3
CASSGLAGPTDTQYF
>TRBV20-1|15|TRBJ2-7
CSARGPGTSLHEQYF
>TRBV28|12|TRBJ2-5
CASSSGFETQYF
>TRBV24-1|16|TRBJ2-5
CATSDFTGPDGETQYF
>TRBV6-1|15|TRBJ1-1
CASSEAITGYTEAFF
>TRBV20-1|14|TRBJ1-2
CSARAQGGGYGYTF
>TRBV24-1|15|TRBJ2-3
CATGTRTGYTDTQYF
>TRBV10-3|13|TRBJ1-5
CAIRGQDNQPQHF